This T cell receptor beta chain came from a study of blood T cell repertoires in COVID-19. At the level of the study: Some COVID-19 samples were acute and others convalescent; all came from the United States, Italy and Spain. The analysed material was cDNA or gDNA that came from T cells, B-cell-depleted T cells, or PBMCs.

The CDR3 contains 15 residues. The V and J ends lost 5 bases and 6 bases, in that order; junction bases with no gene match: 8. Germline assignment: CDR1 SEHNR and CDR2 FQNEAQ (reference sequence). This clone was counted a few times. Authors' methods: Quantification of nucleated cells was approximated via reference gene primer amplification. Only in-frame clones appear in the TCRdb table, and some are missing; sequencing was by immunoSEQ multiplex PCR. The V and J calls and clone size are taken from that table; D and trimming were inferred from the DNA. The profile shows about 170,000 clones, roughly 91% of them singletons.

The clonotype was recovered from a man in his forties or fifties who had recovered from COVID-19. The source material was peripheral blood. The genes are TRBV7-9 and TRBJ1-2; 11 bases match TRBD1. The CDR3 DNA sequence: TGTGCCAGCAGCCCAGGGGGACAGGGGGGCGATGGCTACACCTTC. It codes for CASSPGGQGGDGYTF.